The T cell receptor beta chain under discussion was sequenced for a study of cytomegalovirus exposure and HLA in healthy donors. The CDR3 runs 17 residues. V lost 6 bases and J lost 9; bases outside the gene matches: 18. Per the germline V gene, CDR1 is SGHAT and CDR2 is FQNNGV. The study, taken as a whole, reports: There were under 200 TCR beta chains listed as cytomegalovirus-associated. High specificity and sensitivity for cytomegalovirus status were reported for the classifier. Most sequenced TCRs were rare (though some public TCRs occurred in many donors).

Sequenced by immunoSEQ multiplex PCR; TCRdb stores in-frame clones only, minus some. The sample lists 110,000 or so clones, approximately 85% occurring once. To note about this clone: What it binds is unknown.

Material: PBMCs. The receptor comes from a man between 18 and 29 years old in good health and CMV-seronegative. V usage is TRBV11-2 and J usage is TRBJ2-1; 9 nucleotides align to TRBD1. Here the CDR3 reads CASRQISGTGSPGEQFF. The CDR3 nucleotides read TGTGCCAGCAGGCAAATATCGGGGACAGGGAGTCCTGGTGAGCAGTTCTTC.